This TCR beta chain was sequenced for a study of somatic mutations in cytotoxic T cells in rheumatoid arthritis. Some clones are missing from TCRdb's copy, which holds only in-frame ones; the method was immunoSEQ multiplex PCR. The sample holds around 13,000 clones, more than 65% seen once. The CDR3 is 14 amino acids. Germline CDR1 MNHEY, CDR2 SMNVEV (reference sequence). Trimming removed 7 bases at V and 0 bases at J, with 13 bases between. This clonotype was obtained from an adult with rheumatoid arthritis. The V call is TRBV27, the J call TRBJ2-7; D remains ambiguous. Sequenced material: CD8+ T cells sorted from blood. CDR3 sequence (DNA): TGTGCCAGCAAGGTAGGCGGCCACTCCTACGAGCAGTACTTC. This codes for CASKVGGHSYEQYF.